Below are 17 T cell receptor beta chains sequenced from a single sample in a study of identical twins. Each CDR3 protein gets one entry after TCRdb re-called the 5' RACE reads with MiXCR. The table records roughly 720,000 distinct CDR3 sequences, approximately 18% of them present only once. The sample was also reused in another study, on T cells expressing NK-cell markers.

The sample consisted of PBMCs. These receptors originate from a woman between 18 and 29 years old in good health.

This clonotype has more than one count but fewer than ten. The rearrangement uses TRBV6-6 and TRBJ2-1; D gene uncertain. The CDR3 is 12 amino acids. Germline CDR1 and CDR2: MNHNY and SVGAGI (reference sequence). V dropped 0 bases and J dropped 7 bases, with 4 bases sitting between them. The chain's CDR3 is CASSYSLNEQFF. The CDR3 DNA is TGTGCCAGCAGTTACTCGCTGAATGAGCAGTTCTTC.

The chain is built from TRBV12-3 or TRBV12-4 and TRBJ2-1, with 7 bases matching TRBD2. V shed 5 bases, J shed 3 bases, and the junction held 7 bases outside the gene matches. The CDR3 contains 15 residues. This chain's CDR3 is CASSPSAGYYNEQFF. In DNA, the CDR3 is TGTGCCAGCAGTCCCTCAGCGGGGTACTACAATGAGCAGTTCTTC.

This clonotype has a handful of counts. The V gene is TRBV24-1, the J gene TRBJ2-2; no firm D call. V lost 4 bases to trimming and J lost 0 bases, with 8 bases between them. The germline V gene has CDR1 KGHDR and CDR2 SFDVKD. The CDR3 is 15 residues long. The CDR3 sequence: CATSESKPNTGELFF. The DNA for the CDR3 is TGTGCCACCAGTGAGAGCAAACCGAACACCGGGGAGCTGTTTTTT.

The V gene is TRBV6-6, the J gene TRBJ2-7, with D hard to call. The CDR3 runs to 11 residues. From germline, CDR1 is MNHNY and CDR2 SVGAGI (reference sequence). Between the trimmed V and J ends, which lost 8 bases and 4 bases, there was a span of 9 bases. The CDR3 spells CASGLRYEQYF. CDR3 bases: TGTGCCAGCGGCCTGAGGTACGAGCAGTACTTC.

The chain couples TRBV6-5 to TRBJ2-7; 7 bases are shared with TRBD1. Germline V gives CDR1 MNHEY, CDR2 SVGAGI. V gave up 2 bases and J gave up 4 bases; unmatched junction bases: 14. This CDR3 has 17 amino acids. CDR3 coding DNA: TGTGCCAGCAGTTACCCCCTAGACAGGGCAGGGGAGTACGAGCAGTACTTC. Encoded protein: CASSYPLDRAGEYEQYF.

The V call is TRBV15, the J call TRBJ1-2, with D maybe TRBD1 (5 bases). Trimming cost V 1 base and J 8 bases, with 20 bases left between them. CDR3 length equals 16 residues. Germline CDR1 and CDR2: LNHNV and YYDKDF (reference sequence). In DNA form, the CDR3 reads TGTGCCACCAGCAGAGTGGGAATCTCGGGGGAAAGGGGCTACACCTTC. This gives the protein CATSRVGISGERGYTF.

This clonotype was seen only a few times. The rearrangement links TRBV29-1 to TRBJ2-2; 7 bases match TRBD2. The length of the CDR3 is 11 residues. V lost 7 bases and J lost 10; bases outside the gene matches: 6. The V gene's germline CDR1 is SQVTM and CDR2 ANQGSEA. CDR3 coding DNA: TGCAGCGCCGGACTAGTGGAGGAGCTGTTTTTT. Translating gives CSAGLVEELFF.

The J gene is TRBJ2-1, the V gene TRBV6-2 or TRBV6-3; D is possibly TRBD1 (6 bases). Per the germline V gene, CDR1 is MNHEY and CDR2 is SVGEGT. The CDR3 spans 14 residues. The V end was cut by 2 bases, the J end by 9 bases, with 14 bases between. The CDR3 reads CASSYRQDGGEQFF. CDR3 sequence (DNA): TGTGCCAGCAGTTACCGACAGGATGGGGGTGAGCAGTTCTTC.

V gene TRBV7-9 combines with J gene TRBJ2-5; 7 bases are a match to TRBD2. The trim removed 5 bases at V and 7 bases at J, leaving 10 bases unmatched. Germline-derived CDR1 and CDR2 are SEHNR and FQNEAQ (reference sequence). The CDR3 length is 14 residues. The CDR3 here is CASSVASGDGTQYF. The CDR3 bases are TGTGCCAGCAGCGTGGCTAGCGGTGATGGGACCCAGTACTTC.

This clonotype was detected a few times. The rearrangement uses TRBV24-1 and TRBJ2-1; TRBD2 agrees at 14 bases. The V and J ends lost 4 bases and 9 bases, in that order; junction bases with no gene match: 10. The CDR3 is 17 residues long. Germline CDR1 KGHDR, CDR2 SFDVKD. Here the CDR3 reads CATSDPRTSGRWSEQFF. In DNA form, the CDR3 reads TGTGCCACCAGTGACCCCCGGACTAGCGGGAGGTGGAGTGAGCAGTTCTTC.

This clonotype was detected only a few times. The rearrangement uses TRBV7-2 and TRBJ2-7; D is unclear. V shed 2 bases and J shed 5 bases, with 10 bases lying between them. The CDR3 totals 13 residues. From germline, CDR1 is SGHTA and CDR2 FQGNSA. In DNA form, the CDR3 reads TGTGCCAGCAGCTTAAGGGTGCCCCACGAGCAGTACTTC. This gives the protein CASSLRVPHEQYF.

This clonotype appeared a few times. V and J are TRBV13 and TRBJ2-3; tentatively, D is TRBD2 (7 bases). V lost 3 bases and J lost 3, with 19 bases in between. Looked up from germline, CDR1 is PRHDT and CDR2 is FYEKMQ (reference sequence). The CDR3 spans 17 residues. The CDR3 DNA reads as TGTGCCAGCAGCTTGAGATCGCGGGGGAGGGGGACAGATACGCAGTATTTT. It codes for CASSLRSRGRGTDTQYF.

This rearrangement joins TRBV15 to TRBJ2-3; the D is unclear. The V and J ends lost 0 bases and 10 bases respectively, with 11 bases between them. CDR1 is LNHNV and CDR2 is YYDKDF in the germline V gene (reference sequence). The CDR3 spans 13 residues. CDR3 sequence reads: CATSRDRPAAQYF. The CDR3 bases are TGTGCCACCAGCAGAGATCGTCCGGCCGCGCAGTATTTT.

CDR3 protein: CASSPRGAVSTDTQYF. In nucleotides, the CDR3 is TGTGCCAGCAGCCCTCGTGGGGCAGTTAGCACAGATACGCAGTATTTT. This chain connects TRBV14 to TRBJ2-3, with TRBD1 as a possible D gene (5 bases). The CDR3 covers 16 residues. Germline CDR1 and CDR2: SGHDN and FVKESK. Trimming took 4 bases from V and 0 from J, leaving 14 bases between them.

This clonotype turned up a few times. This chain links TRBV6-1 with TRBJ2-5; perhaps TRBD1 as D (6 bases). Germline V CDR1 and CDR2: MNHNS, SASEGT. The CDR3 has 14 residues. V was trimmed by 9 bases and J by 2 bases, leaving 16 bases between them. Here the CDR3 reads CASSPGHQQETQYF. The CDR3 DNA reads as TGTGCCAGTTCACCGGGACATCAGCAAGAGACCCAGTACTTC.

This clonotype was detected a few times. The genes are TRBV3-1 and TRBJ1-6, with 7 positions matching TRBD1. The trim removed 5 bases at V and 10 bases at J, leaving 11 bases unmatched. This CDR3 region has 15 residues. Germline V gene data show CDR1 as LGHDT and CDR2 as YNNKEL (reference sequence). The CDR3 region has the DNA TGTGCCAGCAGCTCCCGGGACAGAGGGGGCTCACCCCTCCACTTT. This encodes CASSSRDRGGSPLHF.

The rearrangement links TRBV5-1 to TRBJ2-2; possible D gene TRBD1, 6 bases. Deletions cut 3 bases from V and 1 base from J, with 7 bases between. This CDR3 has 14 residues. Germline CDR1 is SGHRS and CDR2 is YFSETQ. DNA for the CDR3: TGCGCCAGCAGCTCGACAGGGAACACCGGGGAGCTGTTTTTT. It yields the protein CASSSTGNTGELFF.